This TCR beta chain was obtained from a study of cytomegalovirus exposure and HLA in healthy donors. At the level of the study: The early release's HLA-typed donors yielded 78 million or so unique TCRs. Points from the study as a whole: Productive rates of about 87% or about 30% were seen for most TCR beta V segments in an earlier analysis.

Those who donated were healthy bone marrow donors. Primers for the PCR totalled 60 Vbeta and 13 Jbeta. Method: immunoSEQ multiplex PCR; TCRdb's copy keeps in-frame clones and lacks some. The table has about 130,000 clones, over 70% seen once; the top ten hold roughly 4.1%. As for this clone: The antigen is unknown.

J was trimmed by 3 bases and V by 5 bases; bases with no gene match: 10. Germline values: CDR1 LNHDA, CDR2 SQIVND (reference sequence). The CDR3 is 16 amino acids. The sample comprised PBMCs. The chain recombines TRBV19 with TRBJ2-7; the match to TRBD2 covers 10 bases. The clonotype was recovered from a man younger than 30 in good health and CMV-seropositive. CDR3 sequence: CASSAALAGESYEQYF. As DNA, the CDR3 is TGTGCCAGTAGTGCCGCTCTAGCGGGAGAAAGCTACGAGCAGTACTTC.